The next 13 T cell receptor beta chains were all read from a single sample in a study of blood T cell repertoires in COVID-19. TCRdb's copy holds only in-frame clones and misses some; the assay was immunoSEQ multiplex PCR. Of hundreds of thousands of clones in the sample, around nine tenths were seen once. The source material was peripheral blood. The receptor set was obtained from a man between 18 and 35 years old with active or convalescent COVID-19.

Of note for this clone: Other DNA sequences in the sample encode the same CDR3. The CDR3 is CASSVTGASYEQYF. CDR3 nucleotides: TGTGCCAGCAGCGTGACAGGGGCCTCCTACGAGCAGTACTTC. V gene TRBV9 combines with J gene TRBJ2-7; TRBD1 agrees at 8 bases. The CDR3 extends over 14 amino acids. With 2 bases clipped from V and 0 bases from J, the junction kept 1 base outside the gene matches. Germline values: CDR1 SGDLS, CDR2 YYNGEE.

This chain joins TRBV27 and TRBJ2-2; D is unresolved. Germline V gene sequence: CDR1 MNHEY, CDR2 SMNVEV (reference sequence). Trimming took 2 bases from V and 4 from J, leaving 5 bases between them. The CDR3 contains 13 residues. For the CDR3, the DNA is TGTGCCAGCAGTTTAGGCGGCACCGGGGAGCTGTTTTTT. Protein: CASSLGGTGELFF.

This chain uses TRBV5-4 with TRBJ2-5; unclear D gene. Germline CDR1 SGHNT, CDR2 YYREEE (reference sequence). V gave up 4 bases and J gave up 5 bases, with 9 bases separating them. This CDR3 is 12 amino acids long. The CDR3 coding sequence is TGTGCCAGCAGCGTAAATCAGGAGACCCAGTACTTC. Amino acids: CASSVNQETQYF.

The sample holds a few counts of this clone. CDR3 nucleotide sequence: TGTGCCAGCAGTCACACGGGACAGGGCACTGAAGCTTTCTTT. This encodes CASSHTGQGTEAFF. The chain couples TRBV6-5 to TRBJ1-1; 9 nucleotides align to TRBD1. Germline CDR1 reads MNHEY; CDR2 reads SVGAGI. Unmatched junction bases numbered 5, after V lost 5 bases and J lost 4 bases. The CDR3 is 14 amino acids.

This CDR3 reads CATGQTNQPQHF. Written as DNA, the CDR3 is TGTGCCACTGGACAGACTAATCAGCCCCAGCATTTT. The chain is built from TRBV19 and TRBJ1-5, with D possibly TRBD1 on 6 matching bases. Germline V gene sequence: CDR1 LNHDA, CDR2 SQIVND (reference sequence). The CDR3 runs 12 residues. V lost 10 bases and J lost 4, with 11 bases in between. The complete variable domain, with remaining parts taken from reference TRBV19 and TRBJ1-5, reads DGGITQSPKYLFRKEGQNVTLSCEQNLNHDAMYWYRQDPGQGLRLIYYSQIVNDFQKGDIAEGYSVSREKKESFPLTVTSAQKNPTAFYLCATGQTNQPQHFGDGTRLSIL.

V is TRBV2 and J is TRBJ1-5; the match to TRBD1 covers 9 bases. This CDR3 region has 13 residues. Germline V gene data show CDR1 as SNHLY and CDR2 as FYNNEI. V trimming: 6 bases; J trimming: 7 bases; junction bases outside the gene matches: 4. CDR3: CASRGQGIQPQHF. As DNA, the CDR3 is TGTGCCAGCAGAGGACAGGGGATACAGCCCCAGCATTTT. Variable domain in full (rest from reference TRBV2 and TRBJ1-5): EPEVTQTPSHQVTQMGQEVILRCVPISNHLYFYWYRQILGQKVEFLVSFYNNEISEKSEIFDDQFSVERPDGSNFTLKIRSTKLEDSAMYFCASRGQGIQPQHFGDGTRLSIL.

This clone appeared many times. The rearrangement joins TRBV6-4 to TRBJ2-1, with TRBD2 matching over 7 bases. The CDR3 covers 14 residues. J was trimmed by 9 bases and V by 0 bases; bases with no gene match: 5. The germline V gene encodes CDR1 MRHNA and CDR2 SNTAGT. The CDR3 nucleotides read TGTGCCAGCAGTGACTCTGGGGGGGAGGGTGAGCAGTTCTTC. Translated: CASSDSGGEGEQFF.

V is TRBV7-3 and J is TRBJ2-5; D call uncertain. Trimming cost V 5 bases and J 2 bases, with 9 bases left between them. This CDR3 spans 13 amino acids. The V gene's germline CDR1 is SGHTA and CDR2 FQGTGA. CDR3 sequence (DNA): TGTGCCAGCAGCCAAAGTCGGCAAGAGACCCAGTACTTC. Its protein product is CASSQSRQETQYF.

The chain recombines TRBV19 with TRBJ1-6; D might be TRBD1 (6 bases). The CDR3 extends over 14 amino acids. CDR1 is LNHDA, CDR2 SQIVND, per germline (reference sequence). Between the trimmed V and J ends, which lost 2 bases and 8 bases, there was a span of 10 bases. The CDR3 sequence is CASSIQGSDSPLHF. The CDR3 DNA reads TGTGCCAGTAGTATACAGGGGAGTGATTCACCCCTCCACTTT.

The chain employs TRBV14 and TRBJ1-4; D uncertain. V shed 1 base and J shed 5 bases, with 8 bases lying between them. This CDR3 spans 14 amino acids. Germline V CDR1 and CDR2: SGHDN, FVKESK. CDR3: CASSQAGRNEKLFF. Here the CDR3 DNA reads TGTGCCAGCAGCCAAGCAGGAAGAAATGAAAAACTGTTTTTT.

The J gene is TRBJ1-5, the V gene TRBV15, with D maybe TRBD1 (6 bases). From germline, CDR1 is LNHNV and CDR2 YYDKDF (reference sequence). V was pared by 4 bases and J by 6 bases, with 13 bases between. The CDR3 sequence is 14 residues long. The CDR3 reads CATSNGTPGQPQHF. As DNA, the CDR3 is TGTGCCACCAGCAATGGGACACCAGGTCAGCCCCAGCATTTT.

V gene TRBV6-6 combines with J gene TRBJ1-1; 7 bases are shared with TRBD1. The germline V gene encodes CDR1 MNHNY and CDR2 SVGAGI (reference sequence). This CDR3 spans 15 amino acids. J gave up 0 bases and V 5 bases, and 6 bases lay outside the gene matches. The DNA of the CDR3 is TGTGCCAGCAGTCGGCGGACAGGATTGAACACTGAAGCTTTCTTT. It encodes CASSRRTGLNTEAFF.

The chain is built from TRBV7-2 and TRBJ1-4; a weak D match, TRBD1 (6 bases). Germline V gene data show CDR1 as SGHTA and CDR2 as FQGNSA. V dropped 1 base and J dropped 8 bases, with 14 bases sitting between them. The CDR3 totals 15 residues. CDR3 nucleotide sequence: TGTGCCAGCAGCTTAGACACAGGGTCTATCGAAAAACTGTTTTTT. Its protein product is CASSLDTGSIEKLFF.